This T cell receptor beta chain was profiled in a study of regulatory T cells in long-lasting Graves disease. Whole-study results and caveats: Persistent Graves' patients had lower TCR diversity than newly diagnosed ones. Persistent disease was characterized by preferential usage of TRBV28, TRBJ1-2 and TRBJ2-5. In persistent patients, shared public clonotypes (more than 2,500) outnumbered those in new patients (almost 1,000).

The time point: persistent/refractory GD, antithyroid drugs over 5 years with positive TRAb. Construction of the TCR library relied on RNA isolated from PBMCs. Construction of the TCR beta libraries employed iRepertoire HTBI primers in conjunction with Arm-PCR of CDR3 regions. TCRdb reprocessed the multiplex PCR reads via MiXCR and lists one record per CDR3 protein. The sample yields about 340,000 distinct CDR3 sequences, around a fifth seen once. For this clonotype: Its antigen is unidentified. This clone may be a read error of a much larger clone one base away.

Germline lookup yields CDR1 SGHAT and CDR2 FQNNGV. The CDR3 runs 15 residues. Here the sequenced sample was peripheral blood mononuclear cells (PBMCs), taken when the disease was refractory, from a patient treated with antithyroid drugs. This TCR derives from a female donor with Graves disease. The J gene is TRBJ2-7, the V gene TRBV11-2, with 11 bases that match TRBD2. CDR3 residues: CAGSPSLAGAYEQYF. The CDR3 nucleotides read TGTGCCGGCAGCCCCTCACTAGCGGGGGCCTACGAGCAGTACTTC. The full variable domain, rest sourced from reference TRBV11-2 and TRBJ2-7, is EAGVAQSPRYKIIEKRQSVAFWCNPISGHATLYWYQQILGQGPKLLIQFQNNGVVDDSQLPKDRFSAERLKGVDSTLKIQPAKLEDSAVYLCAGSPSLAGAYEQYFGPGTRLTVT.